Listed here is a single T cell receptor beta chain. Its antigen is as yet unknown. This sample is drawn from a study of vaccination and CD4 T cells after COVID-19. Study details: Overlapping spike pools from SARS-CoV-2 and HCoV-NL63, HCoV-OC43 and HCoV-229E served as culture stimuli.

The CDR3 totals 15 residues. The junction had 8 bases not matched to a gene; V was cut back by 1 base and J by 8 bases. Germline CDR1 SEHNR, CDR2 FQNEAQ (reference sequence). As for treatment: roughly ten-day PBMC culture with coronavirus spike peptide pools or control peptides (ViraFEST assay). Scientists ran DNA taken from cultured CD4+ T cells through the Oncomine TCR Beta short-read assay for sequencing. TCRdb passed the PCR reads through MiXCR, listing each CDR3 protein once. The sample holds around 19,000 distinct CDR3 sequences; approximately 41% are singletons and the top ten take roughly 8.9%.

Input material: CD4+ T cells from blood, cultured in vitro. The chain joins TRBV7-9 to TRBJ1-2; 9 nucleotides agree with TRBD1. This receptor was obtained from a human donor who had recovered from COVID-19. The CDR3 protein is CASSLGADRGMGYTF. The CDR3 DNA reads as TGTGCCAGCAGCTTAGGAGCGGACAGGGGCATGGGCTACACCTTC.